This TCR beta chain was found in a study of T cells expressing NK-cell markers. This CDR3 has 15 amino acids. CDR1 is DFQATT and CDR2 is SNEGSKA in the germline V gene (reference sequence). TCRdb reprocessed the 5' RACE reads and keeps a single row for each CDR3 protein, giving no DNA. Its table lists under 500,000 distinct CDR3 sequences. Sequencing was done on a sample of blood T cells: a sorted CD56 or NKG2C T cell subset, CD4+ or CD8+ T cells, or bulk PBMC T cells (not recorded which). The source of this sequence is a woman between 18 and 75 years old in good health. The chain carries TRBV20-1 and TRBJ2-7; there is no DNA to check the TCRdb D call of TRBD2. CDR3 sequence reads: CSAREASGRADEQYF.